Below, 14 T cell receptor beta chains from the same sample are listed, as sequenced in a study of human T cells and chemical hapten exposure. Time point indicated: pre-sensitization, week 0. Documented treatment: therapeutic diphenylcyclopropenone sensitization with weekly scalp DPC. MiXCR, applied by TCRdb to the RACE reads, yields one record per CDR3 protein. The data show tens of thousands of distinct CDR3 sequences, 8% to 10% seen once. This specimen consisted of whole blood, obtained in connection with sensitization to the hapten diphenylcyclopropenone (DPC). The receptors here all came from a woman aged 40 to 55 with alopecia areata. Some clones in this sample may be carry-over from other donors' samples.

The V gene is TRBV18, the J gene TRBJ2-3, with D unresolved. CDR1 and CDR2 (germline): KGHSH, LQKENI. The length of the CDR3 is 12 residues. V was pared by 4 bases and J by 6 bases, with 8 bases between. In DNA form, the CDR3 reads TGTGCCAGCTCACTAAACTCTGATACGCAGTATTTT. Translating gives CASSLNSDTQYF.

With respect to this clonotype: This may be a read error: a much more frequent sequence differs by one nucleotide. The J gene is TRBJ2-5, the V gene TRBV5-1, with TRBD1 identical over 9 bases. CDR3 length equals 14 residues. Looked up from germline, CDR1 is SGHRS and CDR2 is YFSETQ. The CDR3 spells CASSPGQGKETPYF. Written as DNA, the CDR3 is TGCGCCAGCAGTCCGGGACAGGGAAAAGAGACCCCGTACTTC.

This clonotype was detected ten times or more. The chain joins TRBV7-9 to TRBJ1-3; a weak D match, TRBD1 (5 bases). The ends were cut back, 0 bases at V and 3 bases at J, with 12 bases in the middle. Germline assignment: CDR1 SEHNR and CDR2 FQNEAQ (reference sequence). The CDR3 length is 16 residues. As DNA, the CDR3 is TGTGCCAGCAGCTTAGCTGGCCAGGGAGGTGGAAACACCATATATTTT. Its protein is CASSLAGQGGGNTIYF.

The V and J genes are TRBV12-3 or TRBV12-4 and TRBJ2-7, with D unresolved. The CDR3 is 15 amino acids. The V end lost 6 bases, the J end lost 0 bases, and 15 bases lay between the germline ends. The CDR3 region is CASSGSTEASYEQYF. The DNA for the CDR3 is TGTGCCAGCAGCGGTAGTACAGAAGCCTCCTACGAGCAGTACTTC.

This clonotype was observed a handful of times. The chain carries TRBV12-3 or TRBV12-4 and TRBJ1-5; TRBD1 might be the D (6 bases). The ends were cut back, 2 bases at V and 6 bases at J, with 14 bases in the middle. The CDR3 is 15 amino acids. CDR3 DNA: TGTGCCAGCAGTTTAACAGGGTTCTTTTCTCAGCCCCAGCATTTT. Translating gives CASSLTGFFSQPQHF.

Here the CDR3 reads CASNRDPSLTDTQYF. CDR3 nucleotide sequence: TGTGCCAGCAATCGGGACCCCTCTCTCACAGATACGCAGTATTTT. The chain links TRBV12-3 or TRBV12-4 to TRBJ2-3; TRBD1 or TRBD2 may be the D gene (5 bases each). The length of the CDR3 is 15 residues. Trimming stripped 7 bases from V and 2 bases from J, with 16 bases between.

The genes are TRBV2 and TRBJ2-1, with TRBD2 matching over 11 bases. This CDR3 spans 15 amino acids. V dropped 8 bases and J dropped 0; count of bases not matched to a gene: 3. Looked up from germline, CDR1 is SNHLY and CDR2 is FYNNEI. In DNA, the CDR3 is TGTGCCAGCCTGCTAGCGGGGGGCTCCTACAATGAGCAGTTCTTC. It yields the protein CASLLAGGSYNEQFF. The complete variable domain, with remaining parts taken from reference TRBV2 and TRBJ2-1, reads EPEVTQTPSHQVTQMGQEVILRCVPISNHLYFYWYRQILGQKVEFLVSFYNNEISEKSEIFDDQFSVERPDGSNFTLKIRSTKLEDSAMYFCASLLAGGSYNEQFFGPGTRLTVL.

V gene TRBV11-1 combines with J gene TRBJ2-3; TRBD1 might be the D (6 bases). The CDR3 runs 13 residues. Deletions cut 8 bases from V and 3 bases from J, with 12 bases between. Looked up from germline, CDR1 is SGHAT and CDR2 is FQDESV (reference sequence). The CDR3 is CASRQEWTDTQYF. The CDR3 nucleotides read TGTGCCAGCCGACAGGAATGGACAGATACGCAGTATTTT. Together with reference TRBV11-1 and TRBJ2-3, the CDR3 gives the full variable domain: EAEVAQSPRYKITEKSQAVAFWCDPISGHATLYWYRQILGQGPELLVQFQDESVVDDSQLPKDRFSAERLKGVDSTLKIQPAELGDSAMYLCASRQEWTDTQYFGPGTRLTVL.

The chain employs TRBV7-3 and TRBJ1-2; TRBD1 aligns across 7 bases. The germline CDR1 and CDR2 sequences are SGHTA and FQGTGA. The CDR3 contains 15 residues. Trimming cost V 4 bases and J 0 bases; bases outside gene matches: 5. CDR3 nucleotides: TGTGCCAGCAGCTCCACAGGGGATACTAACTATGGCTACACCTTC. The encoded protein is CASSSTGDTNYGYTF.

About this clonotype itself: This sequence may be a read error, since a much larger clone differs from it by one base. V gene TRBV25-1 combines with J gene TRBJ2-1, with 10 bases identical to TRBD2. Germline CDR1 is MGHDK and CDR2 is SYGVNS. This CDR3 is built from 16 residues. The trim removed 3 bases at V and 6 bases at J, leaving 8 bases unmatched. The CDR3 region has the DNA TGTGCCAGCAGTGACTTGGGAGCGGGGGGGCTCAATGAGCAGTTCTTC. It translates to CASSDLGAGGLNEQFF.

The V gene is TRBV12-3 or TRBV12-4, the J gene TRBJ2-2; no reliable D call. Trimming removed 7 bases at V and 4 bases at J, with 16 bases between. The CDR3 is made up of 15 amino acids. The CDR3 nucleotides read TGTGCCAGCAACACGGAGCCCCGGCCCACCGGGGAGCTGTTTTTT. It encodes CASNTEPRPTGELFF.

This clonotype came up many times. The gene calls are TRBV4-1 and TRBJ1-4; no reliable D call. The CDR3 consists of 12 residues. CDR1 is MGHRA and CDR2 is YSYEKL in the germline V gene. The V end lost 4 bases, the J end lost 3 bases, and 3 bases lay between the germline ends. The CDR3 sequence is CASSRSNEKLFF. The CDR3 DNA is TGCGCCAGCAGCCGATCTAATGAAAAACTGTTTTTT.

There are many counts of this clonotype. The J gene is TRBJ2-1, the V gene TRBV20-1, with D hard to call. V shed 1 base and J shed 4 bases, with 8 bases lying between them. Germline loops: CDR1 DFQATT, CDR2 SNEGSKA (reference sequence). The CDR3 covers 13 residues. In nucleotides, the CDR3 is TGCAGTGCTAGAGGCGTAGGGTACAATGAGCAGTTCTTC. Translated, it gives CSARGVGYNEQFF.

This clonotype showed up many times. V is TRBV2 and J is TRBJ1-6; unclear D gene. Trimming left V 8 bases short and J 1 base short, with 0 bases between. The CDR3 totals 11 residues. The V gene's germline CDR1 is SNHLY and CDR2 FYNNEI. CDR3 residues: CASSYNSPLHF. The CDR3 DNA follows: TGTGCCAGCTCCTATAATTCACCCCTCCACTTT.